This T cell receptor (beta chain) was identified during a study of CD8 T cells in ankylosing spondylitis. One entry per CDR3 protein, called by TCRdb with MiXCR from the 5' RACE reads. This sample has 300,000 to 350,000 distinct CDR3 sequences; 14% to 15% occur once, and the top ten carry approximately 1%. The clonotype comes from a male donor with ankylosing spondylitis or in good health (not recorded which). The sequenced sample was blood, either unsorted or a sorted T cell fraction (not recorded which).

In DNA form, the CDR3 reads TGTTCCACCGGGACAAGAGACAACTATGGCTACACCTTC. Its translation: CSTGTRDNYGYTF. This chain joins TRBV18 and TRBJ1-2; weak D call: TRBD1 (6 bases). CDR1 KGHSH and CDR2 LQKENI come from the germline V gene. The CDR3 runs 13 residues.